These 13 T cell receptor beta chains were all obtained from the same sample, sequenced in a study of cytomegalovirus exposure and HLA in healthy donors. PCR employed 60 Vbeta and 13 Jbeta primers. The repertoire was sequenced with immunoSEQ multiplex PCR; TCRdb's copy has only in-frame clones and lacks some. The data show over 75,000 clones, 64% seen once. The specimen sequenced was PBMCs. The receptors were sampled from a human donor in good health.

This chain links TRBV7-2 with TRBJ2-5, with D tentatively TRBD2 (7 bases). This CDR3 spans 15 amino acids. Germline V gene sequence: CDR1 SGHTA, CDR2 FQGNSA. Trimming cost V 1 base and J 4 bases, with 13 bases left between them. The CDR3 nucleotides are TGTGCCAGCAGCTTAGAGAGACGGGGGGCAGAGACCCAGTACTTC. It encodes CASSLERRGAETQYF.

This clone turned up a few times. The chain recombines TRBV5-4 with TRBJ1-6; 11 bases are shared with TRBD1. Germline assignment: CDR1 SGHNT and CDR2 YYREEE (reference sequence). V trimming: 6 bases; J trimming: 10 bases; junction bases outside the gene matches: 9. The CDR3 runs to 15 residues. The CDR3 DNA is TGTGCCAGCACCATGGGACAGGGGGTAAGGTCACCCCTCCACTTT. This encodes CASTMGQGVRSPLHF. The whole variable domain, filled in from reference TRBV5-4 and TRBJ1-6, reads ETGVTQSPTHLIKTRGQQVTLRCSSQSGHNTVSWYQQALGQGPQFIFQYYREEENGRGNFPPRFSGLQFPNYSSELNVNALELDDSALYLCASTMGQGVRSPLHFGNGTRLTVT.

This rearrangement joins TRBV7-2 to TRBJ2-7; 7 nucleotides line up with TRBD1. V shed 5 bases, J shed 0 bases, and the junction held 7 bases outside the gene matches. Germline V gives CDR1 SGHTA, CDR2 FQGNSA. The CDR3 is made up of 15 amino acids. CDR3 coding DNA: TGTGCCAGCAGCCGAAAACGGGACAGCTCCTACGAGCAGTACTTC. It translates to CASSRKRDSSYEQYF.

The chain recombines TRBV7-3 with TRBJ2-1, with 10 bases that match TRBD2. The junction had 4 bases not matched to a gene; V was cut back by 0 bases and J by 14 bases. CDR1 is SGHTA, CDR2 FQGTGA, per germline. The CDR3 is made up of 13 amino acids. CDR3 nucleotides: TGTGCCAGCAGCTTAACAACTAGCGGGGCTAAGTTCTTC. This sequence encodes CASSLTTSGAKFF.

The V call is TRBV14, the J call TRBJ1-2; 7 nucleotides line up with TRBD1. The CDR3 totals 14 residues. The V gene end was trimmed by 1 base and the J gene end by 4 bases; junction bases not matched to a gene: 3. Germline lookup yields CDR1 SGHDN and CDR2 FVKESK. CDR3 sequence (DNA): TGTGCCAGCAGCCAAGTAGCAGGGGGCTATGGCTACACCTTC. The encoded protein is CASSQVAGGYGYTF.

Turning to this clone: A read error may account for a junction end that differs from germline. The V gene is TRBV7-7, the J gene TRBJ2-7, with D possibly TRBD1 on 6 matching bases. The length of the CDR3 is 13 residues. Germline assignment: CDR1 SSHAT and CDR2 FNYEAQ (reference sequence). The CDR3 bases are TGTGCTAGCAGCTTGGACAGTTCCTACGAGCAGTACTTC. This gives the protein CASSLDSSYEQYF.

This clone was observed a few times. The rearrangement joins TRBV11-2 to TRBJ1-6; a possible D gene is TRBD1 (6 bases). Germline V gives CDR1 SGHAT, CDR2 FQNNGV. The ends were cut back, 5 bases at V and 2 bases at J, with 7 bases in the middle. The CDR3 consists of 14 residues. The CDR3 loop is CASSGQPYNSPLHF. Written as DNA, the CDR3 is TGTGCCAGCAGCGGACAGCCCTATAATTCACCCCTCCACTTT.

This clone was counted only a few times. This chain links TRBV2 with TRBJ2-5; possibly TRBD1 for D (7 bases). The length of the CDR3 is 13 residues. Trimming pared 8 bases from V and 5 bases from J, leaving 15 bases between. Germline V lookup: CDR1 SNHLY, CDR2 FYNNEI. The CDR3 bases are TGTGCCAGCGCAGGGGGAGGAGGGGAGACCCAGTACTTC. Protein sequence: CASAGGGGETQYF.

The chain carries TRBV2 and TRBJ2-7; D might be TRBD1 (5 bases). V dropped 7 bases and J dropped 0 bases, with 22 bases sitting between them. Germline CDR1 and CDR2: SNHLY and FYNNEI. The CDR3 sequence is 17 residues long. The CDR3 region is CASNLSPTGAYSYEQYF. The CDR3 nucleotides read TGTGCCAGCAACCTTAGCCCAACAGGTGCCTACTCCTACGAGCAGTACTTC.

The gene calls are TRBV7-8 and TRBJ1-1; 9 bases are a match to TRBD1. Germline CDR1 reads SGHVS; CDR2 reads FQNEAQ. V gave up 6 bases and J gave up 4 bases; unmatched junction bases: 6. This CDR3 spans 14 amino acids. The CDR3 region is CASRQGASRTEAFF. Written as DNA, the CDR3 is TGTGCCAGCAGACAGGGGGCAAGTCGCACTGAAGCTTTCTTT.

V gene TRBV7-9 combines with J gene TRBJ2-1; D might be TRBD1 (5 bases). The CDR3 runs 11 residues. Germline V gene data show CDR1 as SEHNR and CDR2 as FQNEAQ (reference sequence). Trimming pared 7 bases from V and 12 bases from J, leaving 13 bases between. The CDR3 sequence: CASTQSDRQFF. The CDR3 DNA reads TGTGCCAGCACCCAATCCGACAGGCAGTTCTTC.

This chain connects TRBV9 to TRBJ2-3, with D maybe TRBD1 (5 bases). Germline V gives CDR1 SGDLS, CDR2 YYNGEE. This CDR3 comprises 12 residues. V lost 7 bases, J lost 6 bases, and 12 bases lay in between. The CDR3 is CASGGHGDTQYF. CDR3 DNA sequence: TGTGCCAGCGGCGGACACGGCGATACGCAGTATTTT.

The chain joins TRBV19 to TRBJ1-1, with D possibly matching TRBD1 (6 bases). From germline, CDR1 is LNHDA and CDR2 SQIVND (reference sequence). This CDR3 is built from 15 residues. Trimming took off 5 bases at V and 0 bases at J, with 13 bases between the two ends. In DNA, the CDR3 is TGTGCCAGTAGTGAACGGGACAAACTGAACACTGAAGCTTTCTTT. Translated, it gives CASSERDKLNTEAFF. Together with reference TRBV19 and TRBJ1-1, the CDR3 gives the full variable domain: DGGITQSPKYLFRKEGQNVTLSCEQNLNHDAMYWYRQDPGQGLRLIYYSQIVNDFQKGDIAEGYSVSREKKESFPLTVTSAQKNPTAFYLCASSERDKLNTEAFFGQGTRLTVV.